The rows below give T cell receptor beta chains drawn from one sample of a study of OX40 agonist ivuxolimab in advanced cancers. Libraries were prepared by immunoSEQ multiplex PCR; TCRdb keeps only in-frame clonotypes and omits some of them. The sample has around 55,000 clones; approximately 86% are singletons. This sample comprised CD4+ or CD8+ T cells sorted from blood, obtained in a trial of the OX40 agonist ivuxolimab. The receptor source for this set is an adult with an advanced solid tumor such as melanoma, head and neck, liver or kidney cancer. CDR3s include the opening cysteine and the closing phenylalanine or tryptophan. The order of the fields is clone size, V gene, D gene, J gene, CDR3 protein, CDR3 DNA. D genes are given only for firm matches. The size entry is marked missing in some rows and otherwise reads once, few, many or a size class.

>few|TRBV5-1|TRBD1|TRBJ2-7
CARKGKPGQGNEQYF
TGCGCCAGGAAAGGAAAGCCGGGACAGGGGAACGAGCAGTACTTC
>NA|TRBV7-3|NA|TRBJ2-5
CASSTGLQETQYF
TGTGCCAGCAGCACGGGACTCCAGGAGACCCAGTACTTC
>NA|TRBV7-3|NA|TRBJ2-3
CASSLYGGHDTDTQYF
TGTGCCAGCAGCTTATATGGCGGACATGACACAGATACGCAGTATTTT
>NA|TRBV6-5|TRBD1|TRBJ2-1
CASRNPGQRYNEQFF
TGTGCCAGCAGAAACCCGGGACAGAGATACAATGAGCAGTTCTTC
>NA|TRBV4-1|TRBD2|TRBJ2-1
CASSQDRGGRTGEQFF
TGCGCCAGCAGCCAAGATCGGGGCGGGAGAACGGGTGAGCAGTTCTTC
>NA|TRBV7-8|NA|TRBJ2-1
CASTREGGSYNEQFF
TGTGCCAGCACCCGAGAAGGGGGTTCCTACAATGAGCAGTTCTTC
>NA|TRBV7-9|NA|TRBJ2-5
CASRTGHGGPETQYF
TGTGCCAGCAGGACGGGGCACGGGGGCCCGGAGACCCAGTACTTC
>NA|TRBV28|NA|TRBJ2-6
CASSFGPGSSGANVLTF
NA
>NA|TRBV5-4|TRBD2|TRBJ2-2
CASSLGGRAINTGELFF
TGTGCCAGCAGCTTGGGCGGGAGGGCCATAAACACCGGGGAGCTGTTTTTT
>NA|TRBV7-2|TRBD2|TRBJ2-7
CASSLMGLATYEQYF
TGTGCCAGCAGCCTGATGGGACTAGCCACCTACGAGCAGTACTTC
>NA|TRBV18|TRBD2|TRBJ2-2
CASSPALTSGSNTGELFF
TGTGCCAGCTCACCAGCCCTAACTAGCGGGAGTAACACCGGGGAGCTGTTTTTT
>NA|TRBV27|NA|TRBJ2-7
CASSLSSGSGSGEQYF
TGTGCCAGCAGTTTATCGTCGGGATCCGGATCGGGCGAGCAGTACTTC
>NA|TRBV7-3|NA|TRBJ1-2
CASSPQGGVSTF
TGTGCCAGCAGCCCCCAGGGAGGGGTGTCCACCTTC
>NA|TRBV28|NA|TRBJ2-5
CASTGAFYQETQYF
TGTGCCAGCACAGGAGCGTTTTACCAAGAGACCCAGTACTTC
>NA|TRBV11-2|TRBD2|TRBJ2-1
CASSLETSGHYNEQFF
TGTGCCAGCAGCTTAGAGACTAGCGGCCACTACAATGAGCAGTTCTTC
>NA|TRBV2|NA|TRBJ2-4
CASRDRNIQYF
TGTGCCAGCCGAGACCGAAACATTCAGTACTTC
>NA|TRBV5-6|TRBD1|TRBJ2-5
CASSNRDRETWETQYF
TGTGCCAGCAGCAACAGGGACAGGGAGACGTGGGAGACCCAGTACTTC
>NA|TRBV6-5|TRBD2|TRBJ2-7
CASKAGLAGSYEQYF
TGTGCCAGCAAAGCGGGACTAGCGGGCTCCTACGAGCAGTACTTC
>NA|TRBV5-1|TRBD1|TRBJ1-1
CASSLEGTGAFTEAFF
TGCGCCAGCAGCTTGGAAGGGACAGGGGCGTTCACTGAAGCTTTCTTT
>few|TRBV5-4|NA|TRBJ1-1
CASSTTGMDGDAFF
TGTGCCAGCAGCACTACAGGGATGGATGGTGATGCTTTCTTT
>once|TRBV4-1|NA|TRBJ2-2
CASSQNTGVVGELFF
TGCGCCAGCAGCCAAAATACCGGGGTAGTCGGGGAGCTGTTTTTT
>NA|TRBV30|NA|TRBJ2-7
CAWSPLRVGTYEQYF
TGTGCCTGGAGTCCCTTGAGGGTTGGGACCTACGAGCAGTACTTC